This TCR beta chain derives from a study of metastatic and nonmetastatic thyroid tumors. Not a single patient had been given any form of treatment at any point before undergoing thyroid surgery. V was pared by 0 bases and J by 2 bases, with 11 bases between. CDR3 length: 16 residues. Germline V CDR1 and CDR2: MRHNA, SNTAGT. This clone has a count of ten or more. TCRdb reprocessed the PCR reads via MiXCR. The table records tens of thousands of clones, 10% to 15% of them present only once. Sequenced: blood. The sequence was collected from a female donor with papillary thyroid cancer or a benign thyroid nodule (not recorded which). Some clones in this sample may be carry-over from other donors' samples. The chain employs TRBV6-4 and TRBJ2-1; a weak D match, TRBD2 (7 bases). The CDR3 DNA sequence: TGTGCCAGCAGTGACTCGGCGGGGGCACCCTACAATGAGCAGTTCTTC. Its translation: CASSDSAGAPYNEQFF.